These 2 T cell receptor beta chains originate from one sample sequenced in a study of OX40 agonist ivuxolimab in advanced cancers. Profiled with immunoSEQ multiplex PCR; TCRdb holds only in-frame clones, not every one. The sample contains about 79,000 clones, approximately 94% of which appear only once. The sample was CD4+ or CD8+ T cells sorted from blood, taken in a trial of the OX40 agonist ivuxolimab. These TCRs come from an adult with an advanced solid tumor such as melanoma, head and neck, liver or kidney cancer.

The CDR3 region has the DNA TGTGCCAGCAGCCCACCGGCAGGTGCTGTTTCAGACACCATATATTTT. Amino acids: CASSPPAGAVSDTIYF. The V gene is TRBV16, the J gene TRBJ1-3; D ambiguous. This CDR3 contains 16 residues. V dropped 4 bases and J dropped 8 bases, with 21 bases sitting between them. Per germline, CDR1 KGHSY and CDR2 FQNENV.

The chain couples TRBV27 to TRBJ2-7, with D uncertain. The CDR3 is 13 residues long. CDR1 and CDR2 from the germline V gene are MNHEY and SMNVEV (reference sequence). Trimming stripped 2 bases from V and 1 base from J, with 6 bases between. CDR3 DNA sequence: TGTGCCAGCAGTTTAAAGGGATCCTACGAGCAGTACTTC. Amino acid sequence: CASSLKGSYEQYF.